These 17 T cell receptor beta chains share one sample of origin, sequenced in a study of blood T cell repertoires in COVID-19. Data came from immunoSEQ multiplex PCR; TCRdb stores just in-frame clones and leaves some out. The sample includes 150,000 or so clones, 60% to 80% of them seen just once. The sample comprised PBMCs or T cells enriched from blood (not recorded which). The source of these receptors is a woman between 45 and 65 years old who had recovered from COVID-19.

The V gene is TRBV2, the J gene TRBJ2-6; D remains unclear. CDR3 size: 15 residues. The V end was cut by 4 bases, the J end by 0 bases, with 7 bases between. Germline loops: CDR1 SNHLY, CDR2 FYNNEI. CDR3 in amino acids: CASSGRSSGANVLTF. The DNA for the CDR3 is TGTGCCAGCAGTGGAAGGAGCTCTGGGGCCAACGTCCTGACTTTC.

The rearrangement joins TRBV5-1 to TRBJ2-3; 8 nucleotides agree with TRBD1. Germline loops: CDR1 SGHRS, CDR2 YFSETQ. The CDR3 is 14 residues long. Unmatched junction bases numbered 4, after V lost 2 bases and J lost 5 bases. CDR3 bases: TGCGCCAGCAGCTTTGGACAGGGAGTAGATACGCAGTATTTT. Its protein is CASSFGQGVDTQYF.

The gene calls are TRBV9 and TRBJ1-2; 8 nucleotides line up with TRBD1. CDR3 size: 12 residues. V lost 7 bases to trimming and J lost 4 bases; unmatched junction nucleotides: 3. CDR1 and CDR2 from the germline V gene are SGDLS and YYNGEE. The CDR3 loop is CASQQGGYGYTF. In DNA, the CDR3 is TGTGCCAGCCAACAGGGGGGCTATGGCTACACCTTC.

J is TRBJ1-6 and V is TRBV27; the D is unclear. The germline V and J ends were trimmed by 4 bases and 6 bases, with 4 bases remaining between them. This CDR3 is 12 amino acids long. Germline V lookup: CDR1 MNHEY, CDR2 SMNVEV (reference sequence). The CDR3 DNA is TGTGCCAGCAGTTCAATTAATTCACCCCTCCACTTT. It yields the protein CASSSINSPLHF.

The rearrangement uses TRBV14 and TRBJ1-1, with D possibly being TRBD1 (6 bases). This CDR3 spans 13 amino acids. Germline V gene sequence: CDR1 SGHDN, CDR2 FVKESK. V lost 10 bases and J lost 1, with 13 bases in between. The CDR3, as DNA: TGTGCCACTAATAGAGGGGGGAACACTGAAGCTTTCTTT. As protein: CATNRGGNTEAFF. Full variable domain (rest looked up from reference TRBV14 and TRBJ1-1): EAGVTQFPSHSVIEKGQTVTLRCDPISGHDNLYWYRRVMGKEIKFLLHFVKESKQDESGMPNNRFLAERTGGTYSTLKVQPAELEDSGVYFCATNRGGNTEAFFGQGTRLTVV.

V and J are TRBV19 and TRBJ2-7; 9 positions match TRBD2. Germline CDR1 reads LNHDA; CDR2 reads SQIVND (reference sequence). The CDR3 has 17 amino acids. Unmatched junction bases numbered 12, after V lost 3 bases and J lost 3 bases. The CDR3 DNA is TGTGCCAGTAGTATGCGATACGGTCTAGCGGGATTCTACGAGCAGTACTTC. Amino acid sequence: CASSMRYGLAGFYEQYF.

The table lists this clone with a few counts. The chain carries TRBV19 and TRBJ1-5; 7 bases align to TRBD1. Germline loops: CDR1 LNHDA, CDR2 SQIVND (reference sequence). CDR3 length: 16 amino acids. The V gene end was trimmed by 4 bases and the J gene end by 1 base; junction bases not matched to a gene: 7. In DNA, the CDR3 is TGTGCCAGTAGTACCCGGGACAGTGGGAGCAATCAGCCCCAGCATTTT. Translated, it gives CASSTRDSGSNQPQHF.

This clone occurred once. The CDR3 DNA reads TGTGCTAGTGGTTCACAGGGGGTAACCATATATTTT. Amino acid sequence: CASGSQGVTIYF. This sequence joins TRBV12-5 and TRBJ1-3; TRBD1 matches 8 bases. There are 12 residues in the CDR3. The J segment lost 10 bases and the V segment lost 4 bases, leaving 3 bases of the junction unmatched. Germline V gene lookup returns CDR1 LGHNT and CDR2 FRNRAP.

This clone was observed a handful of times. V gene TRBV5-5 combines with J gene TRBJ1-2, with D tentatively TRBD1 (6 bases). With 4 bases removed from V and 3 bases from J, the gap between germline ends came to 16 bases. This CDR3 spans 15 amino acids. Germline V gene data show CDR1 as SGHKS and CDR2 as YYEKEE (reference sequence). CDR3 region: CASSPRVGADYGYTF. CDR3 nucleotides: TGTGCCAGCAGCCCCAGAGTGGGGGCGGACTATGGCTACACCTTC.

This rearrangement joins TRBV6-5 to TRBJ1-5; maybe TRBD1 (6 bases). The germline gives CDR1 MNHEY, CDR2 SVGAGI. The CDR3 contains 13 residues. The germline V and J ends were trimmed by 11 bases and 3 bases, with 14 bases remaining between them. This chain's CDR3 is CALGGAFNQPQHF. Written as DNA, the CDR3 is TGTGCCTTGGGGGGGGCCTTCAATCAGCCCCAGCATTTT.

The chain employs TRBV6-6 and TRBJ2-1, with 7 bases identical to TRBD1. The germline V gene encodes CDR1 MNHNY and CDR2 SVGAGI (reference sequence). The trim removed 2 bases at V and 5 bases at J, leaving 0 bases unmatched. CDR3 length equals 13 residues. CDR3: CASSYRGHNEQFF. CDR3 DNA: TGTGCCAGCAGTTACAGGGGGCACAATGAGCAGTTCTTC.

The V call is TRBV30, the J call TRBJ1-5; D may be TRBD1 (5 bases). The V gene lost 2 bases and the J gene lost 7 bases, with 15 bases spanning the gap. Germline lookup yields CDR1 GTSNPN and CDR2 SVGIG (reference sequence). The CDR3 totals 14 residues. The CDR3: CAWSLGGAGQPQHF. The CDR3, as DNA: TGTGCCTGGAGTCTCGGGGGTGCGGGCCAGCCCCAGCATTTT.

The chain carries TRBV2 and TRBJ1-1, with a weak D call TRBD1 (6 bases). The germline V and J ends were trimmed by 5 bases and 0 bases, with 16 bases remaining between them. Germline assignment: CDR1 SNHLY and CDR2 FYNNEI. The CDR3 runs to 16 residues. The CDR3 DNA reads TGTGCCAGCAGTTCGTCCGGGACACAGATGAACACTGAAGCTTTCTTT. Translated, it gives CASSSSGTQMNTEAFF.

This clone came up a few times. This chain connects TRBV28 to TRBJ2-2; D perhaps matches TRBD1 (6 bases). This CDR3 has 14 amino acids. Germline V CDR1 and CDR2: MDHEN, SYDVKM. The V gene lost 5 bases and the J gene lost 4 bases, with 11 bases spanning the gap. The CDR3 region is CASSTTGPTGELFF. CDR3 bases: TGTGCCAGCAGTACAACAGGGCCCACCGGGGAGCTGTTTTTT.

This clone was found once. This chain connects TRBV29-1 to TRBJ1-5, with TRBD1 matching 7 bases. Germline trimming cut 6 bases from V and 0 bases from J; bases unmatched to any gene: 11. There are 16 residues in the CDR3. Germline values: CDR1 SQVTM, CDR2 ANQGSEA. The DNA of the CDR3 is TGCAGCGTAGCATTCGGGACAGCCTATAGCAATCAGCCCCAGCATTTT. Translating it yields CSVAFGTAYSNQPQHF.

The gene calls are TRBV6-5 and TRBJ1-5; maybe TRBD1 (5 bases). The V end was cut by 2 bases, the J end by 3 bases, with 11 bases between. The CDR3 has 15 amino acids. CDR1 and CDR2 from the germline V gene are MNHEY and SVGAGI. The CDR3 nucleotides are TGTGCCAGCAGTTACGGGGCGGGGGACAATCAGCCCCAGCATTTT. Its protein product is CASSYGAGDNQPQHF.

This clone has just one count. The V gene is TRBV5-1, the J gene TRBJ1-2; D gene ambiguous. From germline, CDR1 is SGHRS and CDR2 YFSETQ. This CDR3 is built from 12 residues. V dropped 0 bases and J dropped 8 bases, with 8 bases sitting between them. The CDR3: CASSLDRGGYTF. In nucleotides, the CDR3 is TGCGCCAGCAGCTTGGACCGAGGAGGCTACACCTTC.